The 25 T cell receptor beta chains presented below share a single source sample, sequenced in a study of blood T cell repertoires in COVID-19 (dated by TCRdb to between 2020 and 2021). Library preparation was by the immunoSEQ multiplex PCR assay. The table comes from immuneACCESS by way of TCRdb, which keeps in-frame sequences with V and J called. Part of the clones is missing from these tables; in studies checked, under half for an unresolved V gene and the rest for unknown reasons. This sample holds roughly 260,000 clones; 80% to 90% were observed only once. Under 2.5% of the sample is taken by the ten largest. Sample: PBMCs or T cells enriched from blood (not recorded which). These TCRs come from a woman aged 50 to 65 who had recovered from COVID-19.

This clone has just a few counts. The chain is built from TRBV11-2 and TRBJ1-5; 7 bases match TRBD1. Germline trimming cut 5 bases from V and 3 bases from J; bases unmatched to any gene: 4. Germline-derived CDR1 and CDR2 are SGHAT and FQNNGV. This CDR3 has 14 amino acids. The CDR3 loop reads CASSEGTVNQPQHF. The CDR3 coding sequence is TGTGCCAGCAGCGAAGGGACAGTCAATCAGCCCCAGCATTTT.

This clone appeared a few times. CDR3 sequence: CASSLTSGGNIQYF. The CDR3, as DNA: TGTGCCAGCAGCTTGACTAGCGGGGGAAACATTCAGTACTTC. The chain links TRBV7-9 to TRBJ2-4, with 12 bases identical to TRBD2. CDR1 SEHNR and CDR2 FQNEAQ come from the germline V gene (reference sequence). Unmatched junction bases numbered 0, after V lost 3 bases and J lost 6 bases. This CDR3 has 14 amino acids.

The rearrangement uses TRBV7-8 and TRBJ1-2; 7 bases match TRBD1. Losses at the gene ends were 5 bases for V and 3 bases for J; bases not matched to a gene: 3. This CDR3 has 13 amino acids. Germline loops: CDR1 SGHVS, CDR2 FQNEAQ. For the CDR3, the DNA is TGTGCCAGCAGCCCAGGGGGGTACTATGGCTACACCTTC. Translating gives CASSPGGYYGYTF.

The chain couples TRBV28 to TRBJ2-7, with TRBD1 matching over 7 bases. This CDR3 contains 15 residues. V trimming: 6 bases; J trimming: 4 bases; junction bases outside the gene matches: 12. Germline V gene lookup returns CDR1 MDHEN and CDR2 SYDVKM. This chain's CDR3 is CASRSTGQDFYEQYF. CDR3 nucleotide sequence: TGTGCCAGCAGAAGCACAGGACAGGACTTTTACGAGCAGTACTTC.

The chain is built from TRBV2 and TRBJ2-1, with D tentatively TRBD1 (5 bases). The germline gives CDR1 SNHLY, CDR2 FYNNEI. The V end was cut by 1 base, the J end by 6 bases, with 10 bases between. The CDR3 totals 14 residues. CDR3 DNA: TGTGCCAGCAGTGAAGGGACATACCTCAATGAGCAGTTCTTC. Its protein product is CASSEGTYLNEQFF.

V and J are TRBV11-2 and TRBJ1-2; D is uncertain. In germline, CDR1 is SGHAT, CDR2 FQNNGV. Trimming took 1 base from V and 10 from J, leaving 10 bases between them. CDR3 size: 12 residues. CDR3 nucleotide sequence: TGTGCCAGCAGCTTAGGCGCTCGGGACTACACCTTC. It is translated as CASSLGARDYTF.

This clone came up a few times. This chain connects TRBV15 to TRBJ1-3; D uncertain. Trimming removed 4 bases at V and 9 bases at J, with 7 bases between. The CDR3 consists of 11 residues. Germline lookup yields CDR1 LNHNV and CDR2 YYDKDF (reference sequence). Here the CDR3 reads CATSMRGTIYF. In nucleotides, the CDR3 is TGTGCCACCAGCATGAGAGGCACCATATATTTT.

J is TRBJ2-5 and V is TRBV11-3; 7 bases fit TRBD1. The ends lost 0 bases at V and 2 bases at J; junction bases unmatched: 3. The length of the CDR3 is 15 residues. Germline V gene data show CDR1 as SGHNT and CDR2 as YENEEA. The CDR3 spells CASSLEGRGQETQYF. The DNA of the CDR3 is TGTGCCAGCAGCTTAGAGGGCAGGGGGCAAGAGACCCAGTACTTC.

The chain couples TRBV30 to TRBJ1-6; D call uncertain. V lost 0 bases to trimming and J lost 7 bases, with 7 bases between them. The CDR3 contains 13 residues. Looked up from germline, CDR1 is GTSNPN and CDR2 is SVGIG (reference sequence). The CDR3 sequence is CAWSVLTNSPLHF. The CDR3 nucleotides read TGTGCCTGGAGTGTACTGACAAATTCACCCCTCCACTTT.

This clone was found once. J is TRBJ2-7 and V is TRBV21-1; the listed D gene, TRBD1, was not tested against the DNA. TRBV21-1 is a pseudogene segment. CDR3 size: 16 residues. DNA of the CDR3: TGTGCCAGCAGCCTAAACCGGGACAGGGGCGTCTACGAGCAGTACTTC. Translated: CASSLNRDRGVYEQYF.

CDR3 sequence: CASSVRTSTVGEQYF. The CDR3 bases are TGTGCCAGCAGCGTCCGGACTTCTACGGTTGGGGAGCAGTACTTC. The chain carries TRBV9 and TRBJ2-7; a possible D gene is TRBD2 (5 bases). This CDR3 comprises 15 residues. Trimming stripped 2 bases from V and 7 bases from J, with 19 bases between. Per the germline V gene, CDR1 is SGDLS and CDR2 is YYNGEE.

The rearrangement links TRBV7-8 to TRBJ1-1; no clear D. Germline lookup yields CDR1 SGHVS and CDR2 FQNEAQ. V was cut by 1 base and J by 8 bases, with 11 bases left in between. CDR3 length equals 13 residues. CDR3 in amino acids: CASSLGSWLEAFF. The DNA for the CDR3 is TGTGCCAGCAGCTTAGGGAGCTGGCTCGAAGCTTTCTTT.

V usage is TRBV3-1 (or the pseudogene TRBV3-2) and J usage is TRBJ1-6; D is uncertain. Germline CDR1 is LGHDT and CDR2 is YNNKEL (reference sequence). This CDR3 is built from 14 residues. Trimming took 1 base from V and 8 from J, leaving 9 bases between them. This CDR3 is CASSQGAKHSPLHF. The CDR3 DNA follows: TGTGCCAGCAGCCAAGGGGCTAAACATTCACCCCTCCACTTT.

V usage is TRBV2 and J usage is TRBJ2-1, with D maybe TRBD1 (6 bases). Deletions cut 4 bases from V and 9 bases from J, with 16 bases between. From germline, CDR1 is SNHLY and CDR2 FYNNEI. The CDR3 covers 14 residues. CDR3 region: CASSGTPLRGEQFF. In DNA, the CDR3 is TGTGCCAGCAGTGGGACACCCCTCAGGGGTGAGCAGTTCTTC.

This CDR3 is CASSHLEAYEQYF. The CDR3 coding sequence is TGTGCCAGCAGCCATTTGGAGGCGTACGAGCAGTACTTC. The chain uses TRBV27 and TRBJ2-7; maybe TRBD2 (5 bases). Trimming shortened V by 6 bases and J by 4 bases, and 13 bases separated the two germline ends. CDR3 length equals 13 residues. Germline V gene sequence: CDR1 MNHEY, CDR2 SMNVEV (reference sequence).

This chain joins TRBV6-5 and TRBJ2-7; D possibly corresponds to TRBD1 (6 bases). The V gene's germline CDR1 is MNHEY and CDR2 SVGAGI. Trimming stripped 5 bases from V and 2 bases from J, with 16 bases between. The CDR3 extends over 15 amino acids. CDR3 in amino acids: CASSPSRQVTYEQYF. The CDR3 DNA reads TGTGCCAGCAGTCCCTCCCGACAGGTTACCTACGAGCAGTACTTC.

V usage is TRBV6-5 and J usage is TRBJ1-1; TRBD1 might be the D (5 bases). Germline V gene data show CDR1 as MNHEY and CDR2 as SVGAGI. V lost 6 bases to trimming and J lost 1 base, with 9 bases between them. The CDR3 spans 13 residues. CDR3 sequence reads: CASREGSNTEAFF. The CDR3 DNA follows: TGTGCCAGCAGGGAGGGGTCGAACACTGAAGCTTTCTTT.

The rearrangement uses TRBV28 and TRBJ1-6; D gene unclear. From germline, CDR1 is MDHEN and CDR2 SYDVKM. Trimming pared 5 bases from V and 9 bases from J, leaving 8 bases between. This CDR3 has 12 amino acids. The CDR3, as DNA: TGTGCCAGCAGTGCGAGGGTTTCACCCCTCCACTTT. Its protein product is CASSARVSPLHF.

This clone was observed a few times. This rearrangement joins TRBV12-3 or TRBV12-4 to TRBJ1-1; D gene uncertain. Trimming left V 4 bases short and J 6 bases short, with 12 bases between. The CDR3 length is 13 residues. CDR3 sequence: CASSWSRQAEAFF. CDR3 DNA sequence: TGTGCCAGCAGTTGGTCCCGGCAGGCTGAAGCTTTCTTT.

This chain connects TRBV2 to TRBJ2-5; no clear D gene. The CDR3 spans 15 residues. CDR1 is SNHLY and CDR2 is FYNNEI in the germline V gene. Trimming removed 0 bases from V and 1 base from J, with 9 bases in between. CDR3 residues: CASSEAFPRQETQYF. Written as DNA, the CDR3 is TGTGCCAGCAGTGAAGCCTTTCCCCGCCAAGAGACCCAGTACTTC.

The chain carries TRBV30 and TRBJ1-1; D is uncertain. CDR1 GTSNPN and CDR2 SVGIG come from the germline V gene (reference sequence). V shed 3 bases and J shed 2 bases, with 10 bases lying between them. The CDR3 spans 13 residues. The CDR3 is CAWSLSFNTEAFF. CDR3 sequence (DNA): TGTGCCTGGAGCCTCTCGTTTAACACTGAAGCTTTCTTT.

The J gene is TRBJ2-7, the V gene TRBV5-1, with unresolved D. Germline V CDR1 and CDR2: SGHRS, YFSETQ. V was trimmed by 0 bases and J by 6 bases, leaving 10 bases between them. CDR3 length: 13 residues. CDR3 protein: CASSLESRGEQYF. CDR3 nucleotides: TGCGCCAGCAGCTTGGAGTCGAGAGGCGAGCAGTACTTC.

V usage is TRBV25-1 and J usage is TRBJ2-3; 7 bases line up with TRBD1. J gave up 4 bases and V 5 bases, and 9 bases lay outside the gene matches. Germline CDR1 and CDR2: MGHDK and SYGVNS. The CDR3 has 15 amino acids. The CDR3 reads CASSSTGTLPDTQYF. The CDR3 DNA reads TGTGCCAGCAGTTCGACAGGGACCCTGCCAGATACGCAGTATTTT.

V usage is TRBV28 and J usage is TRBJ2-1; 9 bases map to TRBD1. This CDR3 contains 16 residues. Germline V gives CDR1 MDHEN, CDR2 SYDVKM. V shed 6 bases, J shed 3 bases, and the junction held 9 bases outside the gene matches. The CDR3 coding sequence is TGTGCCAGCAGCTCCACCGGGACAGGGCACTACAATGAGCAGTTCTTC. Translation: CASSSTGTGHYNEQFF.

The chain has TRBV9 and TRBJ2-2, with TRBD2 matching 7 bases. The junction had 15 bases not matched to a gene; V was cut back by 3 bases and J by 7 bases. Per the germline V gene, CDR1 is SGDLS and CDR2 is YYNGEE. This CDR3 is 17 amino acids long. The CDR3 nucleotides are TGTGCCAGCAGCGACCCTCGGGGGAGGGAAAAAGGCGGGGAGCTGTTTTTT. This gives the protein CASSDPRGREKGGELFF.